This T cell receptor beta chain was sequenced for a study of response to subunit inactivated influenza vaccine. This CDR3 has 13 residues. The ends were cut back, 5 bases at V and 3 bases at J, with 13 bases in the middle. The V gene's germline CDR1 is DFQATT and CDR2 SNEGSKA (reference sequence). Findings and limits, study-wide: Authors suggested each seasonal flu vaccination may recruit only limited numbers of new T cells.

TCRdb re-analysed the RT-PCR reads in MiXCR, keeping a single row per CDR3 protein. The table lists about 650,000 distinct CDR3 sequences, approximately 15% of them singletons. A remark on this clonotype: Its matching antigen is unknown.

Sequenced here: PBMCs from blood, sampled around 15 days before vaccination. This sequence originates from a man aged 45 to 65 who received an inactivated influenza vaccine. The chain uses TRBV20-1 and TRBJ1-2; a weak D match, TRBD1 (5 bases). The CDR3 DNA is TGCAGTGCTTCCTTCGGGACGGACTATGGCTACACCTTC. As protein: CSASFGTDYGYTF.